These 7 T cell receptor beta chains were all obtained from the same sample, sequenced in a study of low-dose radiotherapy and immunotherapy resistance in tumors. Gene-specific TRAV and TRBV primers were used for first-strand cDNA, covering alpha and beta chains. TCRs underwent around 18 PCR cycles of amplification with a constant-region primer and V-primer adapter. MiXCR, applied by TCRdb to the reads, yields one record per CDR3 protein. The sample lists under 90,000 distinct CDR3 sequences, less than 20% occurring once. The time point denotes: after trial treatment. Documented treatment: LDRT plus nivolumab, ipilimumab, low-dose cyclophosphamide and aspirin (RACIN trial). Sequencing used PBMCs, obtained after low-dose radiotherapy plus immunotherapy. The source is a male donor with prostate cancer.

This clonotype came up many times. The junction and the germline gene differ at one end; a read error may be behind it. The chain carries TRBV14 and TRBJ1-2; 8 bases align to TRBD1. Germline CDR1 SGHDN, CDR2 FVKESK. The CDR3 has 14 amino acids. Here the CDR3 reads CASSQATGEDGYTF. In DNA form, the CDR3 reads TGTGCCAGCAGTCAAGCGACAGGGGAGGATGGCTACACCTTC.

This clonotype was detected many times. The chain recombines TRBV10-3 with TRBJ2-7; 7 bases are shared with TRBD1. This CDR3 region has 13 residues. Germline V CDR1 and CDR2: ENHRY, SYGVKD. The V gene end was trimmed by 4 bases and the J gene end by 10 bases; junction bases not matched to a gene: 10. The CDR3 DNA follows: TGTGCCATCAGTGGATTACAGGGGTTGGAACAGTACTTC. Protein: CAISGLQGLEQYF.

Ten or more counts support this clonotype. The CDR3 DNA reads TGTGCCAGCAGTGACAGGGCCTACACAGATACGCAGTATTTT. Translated, it gives CASSDRAYTDTQYF. The chain joins TRBV6-5 to TRBJ2-3, with 7 bases that match TRBD1. The CDR3 spans 14 residues. Germline V CDR1 and CDR2: MNHEY, SVGAGI. J lost 2 bases, V lost 5 bases, and 4 bases had no gene match.

This clonotype has only one observation. The chain uses TRBV7-2 and TRBJ2-4, with 9 bases lining up with TRBD2. V shed 1 base, J shed 7 bases, and the junction held 5 bases outside the gene matches. Germline V gene lookup returns CDR1 SGHTA and CDR2 FQGNSA. The CDR3 sequence is 15 residues long. CDR3 nucleotide sequence: TGTGCCAGCAGCTTAGTGCGGGAGGGCCGGAACATTCAGTACTTC. Translated: CASSLVREGRNIQYF. The full variable domain, rest sourced from reference TRBV7-2 and TRBJ2-4, is GAGVSQSPSNKVTEKGKDVELRCDPISGHTALYWYRQSLGQGLEFLIYFQGNSAPDKSGLPSDRFSAERTGGSVSTLTIQRTQQEDSAVYLCASSLVREGRNIQYFGAGTRLSVL.

The genes are TRBV7-2 and TRBJ1-4, with TRBD1 as a possible D gene (5 bases). With 5 bases removed from V and 6 bases from J, the gap between germline ends came to 19 bases. This CDR3 spans 16 amino acids. From germline, CDR1 is SGHTA and CDR2 FQGNSA. CDR3 nucleotides: TGTGCCAGCAGCCAGCCCGGTGAGGGGCCGGATGAAAAACTGTTTTTT. Translating it yields CASSQPGEGPDEKLFF.

This clonotype occurred many times. The chain combines TRBV5-1 with TRBJ2-2; D is ambiguous. This CDR3 has 14 residues. Germline CDR1 SGHRS, CDR2 YFSETQ. V lost 0 bases to trimming and J lost 4 bases, with 7 bases between them. The chain's CDR3 is CASSLGRGTGELFF. CDR3 coding DNA: TGCGCCAGCAGCTTGGGGCGCGGCACCGGGGAGCTGTTTTTT.

In its sample, this clonotype was seen many times. CDR3: CASSRDRGNEQYF. The CDR3 DNA sequence: TGTGCCAGCAGCCGGGACAGGGGAAACGAGCAGTACTTC. V and J are TRBV14 and TRBJ2-7; 10 bases align to TRBD1. Per the germline V gene, CDR1 is SGHDN and CDR2 is FVKESK. This CDR3 spans 13 amino acids. The V gene end was trimmed by 4 bases and the J gene end by 5 bases; junction bases not matched to a gene: 2.